The sequence of this T cell receptor (beta chain) was determined in a study of T cells in Graves' hyperthyroidism and ophthalmopathy. Study-level points and caveats: Most expanded thyroid clonotypes above 0.001 also appeared in blood.

The germline V gene encodes CDR1 SNHLY and CDR2 FYNNEI. The V end lost 3 bases, the J end lost 0 bases, and 3 bases lay between the germline ends. This CDR3 spans 14 amino acids. Diagnostic assessment was based on clinical symptoms, serum thyroxine and TRAb, thyroid ultrasound and orbital computed tomography. Researchers amplified the TCR beta CDR3 regions from RNA transcripts. With the HTBI primer set, the TCR CDR3 went through a first round of RT-PCR. TCRdb passed the multiplex PCR reads through MiXCR, listing each CDR3 protein once. The sample has about 500,000 distinct CDR3 sequences, 16% seen once. This clonotype was recorded at least ten times. Its target is unknown.

The genes are TRBV2 and TRBJ2-6; D unresolved. The origin of this receptor is a woman aged 25 to 39 with Graves' ophthalmopathy. The sequenced sample was blood. CDR3 protein: CASSERSGANVLTF. CDR3 DNA: TGTGCCAGCAGTGAGCGCTCTGGGGCCAACGTCCTGACTTTC.